This T cell receptor beta chain was documented in a study of CD8+ T cells in alopecia areata. Indicated treatment: oral pan-JAK inhibitor, 5-10 mg twice daily. This clone occurred a few times. Isolated RNA was reverse transcribed into cDNA used as the sequencing template. Sequencing used immunoSEQ multiplex PCR; TCRdb keeps in-frame clones, though not all of them. The table includes 180,000 or so clones, 51% detected once. Sequences were derived from CD8+ T cells sorted from blood, sampled around week 54, from a patient treated with tofacitinib. The TCR was taken from a human donor with alopecia areata.

CDR3 DNA: TGTGCCAGCAGCTTCGGGACGGGGAACACTGAAGCTTTCTTT. Translation gives CASSFGTGNTEAFF. This chain joins TRBV13 and TRBJ1-1; D possibly corresponds to TRBD1 (5 bases). The V end lost 3 bases, the J end lost 1 base, and 9 bases lay between the germline ends. The CDR3 covers 14 residues. The germline V gene encodes CDR1 PRHDT and CDR2 FYEKMQ (reference sequence).